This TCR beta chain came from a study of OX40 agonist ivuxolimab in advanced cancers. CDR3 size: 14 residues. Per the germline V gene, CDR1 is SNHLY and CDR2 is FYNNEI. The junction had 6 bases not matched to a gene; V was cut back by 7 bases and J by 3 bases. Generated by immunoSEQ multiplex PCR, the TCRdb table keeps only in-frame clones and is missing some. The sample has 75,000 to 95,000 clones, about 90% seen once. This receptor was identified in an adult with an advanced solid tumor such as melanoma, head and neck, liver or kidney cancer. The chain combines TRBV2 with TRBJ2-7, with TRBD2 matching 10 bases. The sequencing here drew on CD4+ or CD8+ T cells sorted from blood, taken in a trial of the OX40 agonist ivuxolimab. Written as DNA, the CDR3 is TGTGCCAGCACCCCGGGACTAGCGAGCTACGAGCAGTACTTC. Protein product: CASTPGLASYEQYF.